These 15 T cell receptor beta chains originate from one sample sequenced in a study of T cells after yellow fever vaccination. TCRdb recomputed calls from the 5' RACE reads with MiXCR, one row per CDR3 protein. The sample shows some 200,000 distinct CDR3 sequences, approximately 10% of them seen only once. The starting material was CD8+ T cells sorted from PBMCs, obtained 15 days after the yellow fever booster vaccination. All receptors derive from a man between 18 and 35 years old who received the YFV17D yellow fever vaccine.

This clonotype was detected a few times. The chain combines TRBV27 with TRBJ2-2; TRBD1 might be the D (6 bases). This CDR3 has 17 residues. V was cut by 4 bases and J by 0 bases, with 15 bases left in between. The germline gives CDR1 MNHEY, CDR2 SMNVEV (reference sequence). The chain's CDR3 is CASSSRHWTANTGELFF. CDR3 DNA sequence: TGTGCCAGCAGTTCCCGCCACTGGACAGCGAACACCGGGGAGCTGTTTTTT.

The chain employs TRBV12-3 or TRBV12-4 and TRBJ2-5; perhaps TRBD1 as D (6 bases). The CDR3 contains 13 residues. The germline V and J ends were trimmed by 5 bases and 6 bases, with 13 bases remaining between them. CDR3 sequence reads: CASSQGTSKTQYF. The CDR3 DNA is TGTGCCAGCAGTCAGGGGACAAGTAAGACCCAGTACTTC.

The chain is built from TRBV28 and TRBJ1-4; D is perhaps TRBD1 (5 bases). The CDR3 loop spans 15 amino acids. Trimming took 2 bases from V and 7 from J, leaving 14 bases between them. Germline V gene sequence: CDR1 MDHEN, CDR2 SYDVKM. CDR3 bases: TGTGCCAGCAGTTTAGTCGGGGGATCGACTGAAAAACTGTTTTTT. This codes for CASSLVGGSTEKLFF.

This chain uses TRBV9 with TRBJ2-2; D gene ambiguous. The CDR3 has 15 amino acids. V lost 0 bases and J lost 4, with 10 bases in between. Germline CDR1 and CDR2: SGDLS and YYNGEE. The CDR3 DNA follows: TGTGCCAGCAGCGTAGCGGGCGGCTTCACCGGGGAGCTGTTTTTT. It translates to CASSVAGGFTGELFF.

The chain is built from TRBV4-3 and TRBJ2-5, with D perhaps assigned TRBD1 or TRBD2 (5 bases each). V was trimmed by 0 bases and J by 5 bases, leaving 13 bases between them. The CDR3 has 15 residues. Germline CDR1 is LGHNA and CDR2 is YSLEER. CDR3 coding DNA: TGCGCCAGCAGCCAAGATCGTTGGGGGTGGGAGACCCAGTACTTC. Amino acids: CASSQDRWGWETQYF.

The chain uses TRBV4-1 and TRBJ2-3; D is uncertain. The length of the CDR3 is 14 residues. V was cut by 1 base and J by 4 bases, with 9 bases left in between. CDR1 is MGHRA and CDR2 is YSYEKL in the germline V gene. CDR3 protein: CASSQAKDPDTQYF. CDR3 nucleotides: TGCGCCAGCAGCCAAGCGAAGGACCCAGATACGCAGTATTTT.

This sequence joins TRBV27 and TRBJ2-1; D is perhaps TRBD1 or TRBD2 (5 bases each). The V gene's germline CDR1 is MNHEY and CDR2 SMNVEV (reference sequence). The V end lost 7 bases, the J end lost 4 bases, and 17 bases lay between the germline ends. The CDR3 length is 15 residues. The CDR3 sequence: CASTQFPGTYNEQFF. The CDR3 nucleotides are TGTGCCAGCACCCAGTTCCCCGGGACGTACAATGAGCAGTTCTTC.

This chain connects TRBV6-6 to TRBJ1-1; possibly TRBD1 for D (6 bases). CDR1 MNHNY and CDR2 SVGAGI come from the germline V gene (reference sequence). The CDR3 totals 16 residues. Trimming pared 1 base from V and 1 base from J, leaving 13 bases between. The CDR3 DNA reads as TGTGCCAGCAGTTACTTGGCAGGGGAATCGAACACTGAAGCTTTCTTT. Translated, it gives CASSYLAGESNTEAFF.

The table lists this clonotype with a few counts. The chain employs TRBV29-1 and TRBJ2-3, with 7 positions matching TRBD1. Trimming took 0 bases from V and 5 from J; bases not matched to a gene: 11. This CDR3 has 16 amino acids. Germline V gene lookup returns CDR1 SQVTM and CDR2 ANQGSEA. Written as DNA, the CDR3 is TGCAGCGTTGAAGACGCGAAGGGGGCGGAAGTAGATACGCAGTATTTT. Amino acids: CSVEDAKGAEVDTQYF.

The chain couples TRBV19 to TRBJ2-7, with a possible D match to TRBD2 (5 bases). The CDR3 has 16 amino acids. V was shortened by 6 bases and J by 4 bases, with 22 bases between the two germline ends. Germline loops: CDR1 LNHDA, CDR2 SQIVND (reference sequence). The CDR3: CASRRAWGTETYEQYF. The CDR3 DNA reads TGTGCCAGTAGGAGGGCATGGGGAACAGAGACATACGAGCAGTACTTC.

This clonotype came up a few times. J is TRBJ2-7 and V is TRBV27; D gene unclear. Looked up from germline, CDR1 is MNHEY and CDR2 is SMNVEV (reference sequence). This CDR3 region has 13 residues. Between the trimmed V and J ends, which lost 6 bases and 0 bases, there was a span of 9 bases. The CDR3 DNA follows: TGTGCCAGCAGCCATTCGAGCTCCTACGAGCAGTACTTC. Translated, it gives CASSHSSSYEQYF.

The chain is built from TRBV7-9 and TRBJ1-2; the D is unclear. Germline CDR1 is SEHNR and CDR2 is FQNEAQ (reference sequence). The CDR3 sequence is 14 residues long. V was shortened by 0 bases and J by 4 bases, with 9 bases between the two germline ends. This CDR3 reads CASSLAEVFYGYTF. For the CDR3, the DNA is TGTGCCAGCAGCTTAGCGGAAGTTTTCTATGGCTACACCTTC.

V is TRBV6-2 or TRBV6-3 and J is TRBJ1-2; possibly TRBD1 for D (5 bases). Trimming took off 2 bases at V and 9 bases at J, with 13 bases between the two ends. The CDR3 sequence is 13 residues long. In germline, CDR1 is MNHEY, CDR2 SVGEGT. The DNA for the CDR3 is TGTGCCAGCAGTTACGGAGGGGCATGGAGCTACACCTTC. This translates into CASSYGGAWSYTF.

At least ten counts were recorded for this clonotype. V and J are TRBV28 and TRBJ2-3, with TRBD2 identical over 15 bases. V was clipped by 8 bases and J by 5 bases; unmatched bases: 5. Per the germline V gene, CDR1 is MDHEN and CDR2 is SYDVKM. The CDR3 sequence is 15 residues long. This CDR3 reads CASRTSGGARDTQYF. CDR3 nucleotide sequence: TGTGCCAGCCGGACTAGCGGGGGGGCGAGAGATACGCAGTATTTT.

The chain combines TRBV21-1 with TRBJ2-7; the table names TRBD1, a call not compared with the DNA. TRBV21-1 is listed as a pseudogene. The CDR3 is made up of 16 amino acids. CDR3 residues: CASSKWSGKGNYEQYV. The CDR3 DNA follows: TGTGCCAGCAGCAAATGGTCAGGGAAGGGAAACTACGAGCAGTACGTC.